Listed below are T cell receptor beta chains from one sample, sequenced in a study of blood T cell repertoires in COVID-19. The repertoire was sequenced with immunoSEQ multiplex PCR; TCRdb's copy has only in-frame clones and lacks some. The sample gives under 200,000 clones, approximately 82% of which show up once; less than 5.5% is in the top ten. The sample comprised PBMCs or T cells enriched from blood (not recorded which). The receptor set was obtained from an older woman with acute COVID-19. Both conserved end residues are part of each CDR3. The D gene is left open where the match is weak. Clone sizes are given selectively: once, few, many, or a class where the clone is expanded.

size: NA
D: NA
J: TRBJ1-5
V: TRBV7-8
CDR3: CASSLSRGNQPQHF
DNA: TGTGCCAGCAGCTTATCCAGGGGCAATCAGCCCCAGCATTTT

size: NA
D: TRBD1
J: TRBJ1-1
V: TRBV3-1/TRBV3-2
CDR3: CASRPGQLNTEAFF
DNA: TGTGCCAGCAGGCCGGGACAGTTGAACACTGAAGCTTTCTTT

size: NA
D: NA
J: TRBJ1-1
V: TRBV5-4
CDR3: CASSLAISTEAFF
DNA: TGTGCCAGCAGCTTGGCCATTTCCACTGAAGCTTTCTTT

size: few
D: TRBD2
J: TRBJ2-1
V: TRBV19
CDR3: CASRTSETYNEQFF
DNA: TGTGCCAGTAGGACTAGCGAAACCTACAATGAGCAGTTCTTC

size: NA
D: NA
J: TRBJ2-1
V: TRBV20-1
CDR3: CSVARGRNKFF
DNA: TGCAGTGTCGCCAGGGGCCGTAATAAATTCTTC

size: NA
D: NA
J: TRBJ1-2
V: TRBV5-4
CDR3: CASSPDVYRDRNYGYTF
DNA: TGTGCCAGCAGCCCGGACGTGTACAGGGATAGGAACTATGGCTACACCTTC

size: few
D: NA
J: TRBJ1-6
V: TRBV4-1
CDR3: CASSQERGNSPLHF
DNA: TGCGCCAGCAGCCAAGAACGAGGGAATTCACCCCTCCACTTT

size: once
D: NA
J: TRBJ2-3
V: TRBV14
CDR3: CASSPFSGGGSTDTQYF
DNA: TGTGCCAGCAGCCCCTTCTCCGGTGGCGGGAGCACAGATACGCAGTATTTT

size: NA
D: NA
J: TRBJ2-2
V: TRBV5-4
CDR3: CASSFDISGNTGELFF
DNA: TGTGCCAGCAGCTTTGATATCAGCGGCAACACCGGGGAGCTGTTTTTT

size: NA
D: NA
J: TRBJ2-4
V: TRBV28
CDR3: CASSYGGGPIQYF
DNA: TGTGCCAGCAGTTATGGCGGCGGGCCCATTCAGTACTTC

size: NA
D: TRBD2
J: TRBJ2-5
V: TRBV4-1
CDR3: CASSRLAGGDQETQYF
DNA: TGCGCCAGCAGCCGGTTAGCGGGAGGAGACCAAGAGACCCAGTACTTC

size: NA
D: TRBD1
J: TRBJ1-1
V: TRBV15
CDR3: CATRADRANTEAFF
DNA: TGTGCCACCAGAGCCGACAGGGCGAACACTGAAGCTTTCTTT

size: few
D: TRBD1
J: TRBJ2-1
V: TRBV7-9
CDR3: CASSRQGAVIAEQFF
DNA: TGTGCCAGCAGCAGACAGGGGGCGGTGATCGCTGAGCAGTTCTTC

size: NA
D: TRBD1
J: TRBJ2-3
V: TRBV3-1/TRBV3-2
CDR3: CASSRGQGADTQYF
DNA: TGTGCCAGCAGCCGAGGACAGGGGGCAGATACGCAGTATTTT

size: NA
D: TRBD1
J: TRBJ1-1
V: TRBV15
CDR3: CATSRSGGGRAEAFF
DNA: TGTGCCACCAGCAGATCAGGGGGCGGCCGGGCTGAAGCTTTCTTT

size: NA
D: TRBD1
J: TRBJ1-6
V: TRBV5-1
CDR3: CASSVSGQNNSPLHF
DNA: TGCGCCAGCAGCGTGTCGGGACAGAATAATTCACCCCTCCACTTT

size: few
D: NA
J: TRBJ2-3
V: TRBV7-8
CDR3: CASSLSTDTQYF
DNA: TGTGCCAGCAGCTTATCTACAGATACGCAGTATTTT

size: many
D: NA
J: TRBJ2-1
V: TRBV12-3/TRBV12-4
CDR3: CASSFRLEEQFF
DNA: TGTGCCAGCAGTTTTCGTCTAGAGGAGCAGTTCTTC

size: NA
D: NA
J: TRBJ1-2
V: TRBV6-5
CDR3: CASRLRGQGYTF
DNA: TGTGCCAGCAGACTGCGCGGGCAGGGCTACACCTTC

size: NA
D: NA
J: TRBJ1-2
V: TRBV6-2/TRBV6-3
CDR3: CASSYARGSDYGYTF
DNA: TGTGCCAGCAGTTACGCCAGGGGTTCGGACTATGGCTACACCTTC

size: NA
D: NA
J: TRBJ2-3
V: TRBV28
CDR3: CASSPPQGSDTQYF
DNA: TGTGCCAGCAGTCCCCCACAGGGATCAGATACGCAGTATTTT

size: NA
D: NA
J: TRBJ1-2
V: TRBV7-2
CDR3: CASSLPSGGDYGYTF
DNA: TGTGCCAGCAGCTTGCCCTCGGGGGGCGACTATGGCTACACCTTC

size: NA
D: NA
J: TRBJ1-4
V: TRBV7-2
CDR3: CASSLMRNEKLFF
DNA: TGTGCCAGCAGCTTAATGCGTAATGAAAAACTGTTTTTT

size: NA
D: TRBD1
J: TRBJ2-7
V: TRBV10-1
CDR3: CATSPGTGEQYF
DNA: TGCGCCACCTCGCCCGGGACAGGGGAGCAGTACTTC

size: few
D: TRBD1
J: TRBJ2-7
V: TRBV18
CDR3: CASSPTTGAYEQYF
DNA: TGTGCCAGCTCACCTACGACAGGGGCCTACGAGCAGTACTTC

size: NA
D: NA
J: TRBJ1-6
V: TRBV5-8
CDR3: CASSLKQGQNNSPLHF
DNA: TGTGCCAGCAGCCTCAAACAGGGCCAGAATAATTCACCCCTCCACTTT